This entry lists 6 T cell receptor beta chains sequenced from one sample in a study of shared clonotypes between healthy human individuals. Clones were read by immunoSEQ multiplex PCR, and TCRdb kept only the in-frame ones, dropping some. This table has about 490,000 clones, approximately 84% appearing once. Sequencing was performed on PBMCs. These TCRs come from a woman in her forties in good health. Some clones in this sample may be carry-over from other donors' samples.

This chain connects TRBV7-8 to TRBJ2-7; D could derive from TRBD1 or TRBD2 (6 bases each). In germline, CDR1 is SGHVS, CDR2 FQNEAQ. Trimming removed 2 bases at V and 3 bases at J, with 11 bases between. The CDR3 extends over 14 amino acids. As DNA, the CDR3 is TGTGCCAGCAGCTTAACGGGGGCCTTCTACGAGCAGTACTTC. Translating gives CASSLTGAFYEQYF.

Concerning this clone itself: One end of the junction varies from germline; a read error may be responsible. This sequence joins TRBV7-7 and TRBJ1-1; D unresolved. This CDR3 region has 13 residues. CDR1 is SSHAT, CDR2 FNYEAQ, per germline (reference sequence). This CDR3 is CASSLGSNTEAFF. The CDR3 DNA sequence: TGTGCTAGCAGCTTGGGCAGTAACACTGAAGCTTTCTTT. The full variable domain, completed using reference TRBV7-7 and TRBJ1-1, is GAGVSQSPRYKVTKRGQDVTLRCDPISSHATLYWYQQALGQGPEFLTYFNYEAQPDKSGLPSDRFSAERPEGSISTLTIQRTEQRDSAMYRCASSLGSNTEAFFGQGTRLTVV.

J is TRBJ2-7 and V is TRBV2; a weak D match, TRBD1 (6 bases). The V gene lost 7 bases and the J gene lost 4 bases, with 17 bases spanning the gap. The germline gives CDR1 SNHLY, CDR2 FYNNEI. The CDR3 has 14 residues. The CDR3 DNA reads TGTGCCAGCATGCTACAGGGTAAAAGTTACGAGCAGTACTTC. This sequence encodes CASMLQGKSYEQYF.

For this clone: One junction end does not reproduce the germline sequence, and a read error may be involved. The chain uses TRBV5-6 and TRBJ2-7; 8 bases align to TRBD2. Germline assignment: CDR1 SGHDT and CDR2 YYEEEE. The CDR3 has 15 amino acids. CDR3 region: CTSSSPLADPYEQYF. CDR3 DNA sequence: TGTACCAGCAGCTCGCCACTAGCGGATCCCTACGAGCAGTACTTC.

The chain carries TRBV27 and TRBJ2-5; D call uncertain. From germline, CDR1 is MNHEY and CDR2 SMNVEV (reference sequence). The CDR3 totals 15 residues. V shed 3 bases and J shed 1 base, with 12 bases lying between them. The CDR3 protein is CASSLNGVTQETQYF. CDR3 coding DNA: TGTGCCAGCAGTTTGAATGGTGTGACCCAAGAGACCCAGTACTTC.

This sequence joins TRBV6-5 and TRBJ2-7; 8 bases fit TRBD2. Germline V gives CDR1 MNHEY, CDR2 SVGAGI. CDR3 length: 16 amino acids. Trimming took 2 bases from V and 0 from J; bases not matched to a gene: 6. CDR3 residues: CASSYVLAVSSYEQYF. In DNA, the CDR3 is TGTGCCAGCAGTTACGTACTAGCGGTTAGCTCCTACGAGCAGTACTTC.